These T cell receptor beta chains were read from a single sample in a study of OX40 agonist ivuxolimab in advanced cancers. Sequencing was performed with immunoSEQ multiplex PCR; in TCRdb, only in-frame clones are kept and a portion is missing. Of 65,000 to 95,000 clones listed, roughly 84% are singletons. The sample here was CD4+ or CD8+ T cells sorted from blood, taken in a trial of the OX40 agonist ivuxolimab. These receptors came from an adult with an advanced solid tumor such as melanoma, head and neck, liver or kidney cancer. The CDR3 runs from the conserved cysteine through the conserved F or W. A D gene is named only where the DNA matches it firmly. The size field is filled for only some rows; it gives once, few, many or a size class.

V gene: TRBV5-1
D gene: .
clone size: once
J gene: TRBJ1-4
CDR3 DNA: TGCGCCAGCAGCATAGACAGAACAACTAATGAAAAACTGTTTTTT
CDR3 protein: CASSIDRTTNEKLFF

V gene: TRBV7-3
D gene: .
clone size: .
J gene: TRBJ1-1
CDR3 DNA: TGTGCCAGCAGCTTATCATGGAACACTGAAGCTTTCTTT
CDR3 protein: CASSLSWNTEAFF

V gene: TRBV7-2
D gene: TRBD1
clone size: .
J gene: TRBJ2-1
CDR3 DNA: TGTGCCAGCAGCTACAGACAGGGGAGGTGGAGTGAGCAGTTCTTC
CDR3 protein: CASSYRQGRWSEQFF

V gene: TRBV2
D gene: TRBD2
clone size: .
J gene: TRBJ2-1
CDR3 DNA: TGTGCCAGCAGTGAAGCGCTTACTAGCGCCTCCTACAATGAGCAGTTCTTC
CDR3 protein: CASSEALTSASYNEQFF

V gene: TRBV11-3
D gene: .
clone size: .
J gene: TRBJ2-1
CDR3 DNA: TGTGCCAGCAGCTTAGGGCCCCTCAATGAGCAGTTCTTC
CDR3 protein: CASSLGPLNEQFF

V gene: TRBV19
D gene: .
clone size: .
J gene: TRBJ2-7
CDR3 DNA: TGTGCCAGTAGCCTGTCCGAGACGGCCTACGAGCAGTACTTC
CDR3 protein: CASSLSETAYEQYF

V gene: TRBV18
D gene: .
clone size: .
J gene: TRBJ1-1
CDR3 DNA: TGTGCCAGCTCACTTGGCGGGGGGGCGAAGAACACTGAAGCTTTCTTT
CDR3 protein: CASSLGGGAKNTEAFF

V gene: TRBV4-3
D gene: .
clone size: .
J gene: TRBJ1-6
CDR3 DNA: TGCGCCAGCAGCCAAGGTCCCGGGACTAGGGATTCACCCCTCCACTTT
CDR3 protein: CASSQGPGTRDSPLHF

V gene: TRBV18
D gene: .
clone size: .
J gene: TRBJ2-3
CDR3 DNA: TGTGCCAGCTCACCGGCGTTGGCTGGGGATACGCAGTATTTT
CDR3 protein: CASSPALAGDTQYF

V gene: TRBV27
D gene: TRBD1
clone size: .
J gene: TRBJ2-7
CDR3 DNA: TGTGCCAGCAAACCTGCCGGGACAGGGTCCTACGAGCAGTACTTC
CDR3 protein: CASKPAGTGSYEQYF

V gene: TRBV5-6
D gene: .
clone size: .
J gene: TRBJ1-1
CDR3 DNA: TGTGCCAGCAGCTTGGACCCCCGGGACGCTGAAGCTTTCTTT
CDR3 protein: CASSLDPRDAEAFF

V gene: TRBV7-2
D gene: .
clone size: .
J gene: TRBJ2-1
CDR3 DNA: TGTGCCACGGTTAGGGGCCGCTCCTCCTACAATGAGCAGTTCTTC
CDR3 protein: CATVRGRSSYNEQFF

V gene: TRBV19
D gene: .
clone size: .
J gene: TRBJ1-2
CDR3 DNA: TGTGCCAGTAGTATCCCAGGGATTGGTGGCTACACCTTC
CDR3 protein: CASSIPGIGGYTF

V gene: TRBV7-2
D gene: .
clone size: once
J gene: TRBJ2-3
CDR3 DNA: TGTGCCAGCAGCGCGATCTTTACTAGCTCAGATACGCAGTATTTT
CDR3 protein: CASSAIFTSSDTQYF

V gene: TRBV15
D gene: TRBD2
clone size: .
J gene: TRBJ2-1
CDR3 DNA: TGTGCCACCAGCAGAGAAGGGTTAAGGGCTAGCGGGAGGCCCAATGAGCAGTTCTTC
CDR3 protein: CATSREGLRASGRPNEQFF

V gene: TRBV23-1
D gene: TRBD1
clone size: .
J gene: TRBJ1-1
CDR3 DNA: TGCGCCAGCAGTCGAGTCAGGGATACTCAGGGGGCGAGGGCTTTCTTT
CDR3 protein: CASSRVRDTQGARAFF

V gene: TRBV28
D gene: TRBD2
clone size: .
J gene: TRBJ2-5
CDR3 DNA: TGTGCCAGCAGTTTATTTGGACTAGCCGGCCGGGAGACCCAGTACTTC
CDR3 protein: CASSLFGLAGRETQYF

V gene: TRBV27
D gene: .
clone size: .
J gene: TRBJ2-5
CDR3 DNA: TGTGCCAGCAGTTTTATTTCGGCGGGAAGGGAGACCCAGTACTTC
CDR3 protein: CASSFISAGRETQYF

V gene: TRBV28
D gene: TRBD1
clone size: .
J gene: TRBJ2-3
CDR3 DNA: TGTGCCAGCAGCCCTACGGGGACAGGCCTATCCACAGATACGCAGTATTTT
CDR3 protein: CASSPTGTGLSTDTQYF

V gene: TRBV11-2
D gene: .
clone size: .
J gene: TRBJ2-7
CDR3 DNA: TGTGCCAGCAACAACGTCTACGAGCAGTACTTC
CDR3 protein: CASNNVYEQYF

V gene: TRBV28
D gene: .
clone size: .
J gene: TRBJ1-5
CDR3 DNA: TGTGCCAGCAGGCATCCGAGAGCTGGCAATCAGCCCCAGCATTTT
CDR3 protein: CASRHPRAGNQPQHF

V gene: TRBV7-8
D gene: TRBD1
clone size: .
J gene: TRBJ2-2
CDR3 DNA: TGTGCCAGCACGGGACAGGGGGCCCTCCCCGGGGAGCTGTTTTTT
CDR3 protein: CASTGQGALPGELFF

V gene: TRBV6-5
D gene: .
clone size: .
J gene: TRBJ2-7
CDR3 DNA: TGTGCCAGCAGTTATCGAAGCGACGAGCAGTACTTC
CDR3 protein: CASSYRSDEQYF

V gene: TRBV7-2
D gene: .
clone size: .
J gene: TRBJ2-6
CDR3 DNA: TGTGCCAGCAGCTTAATCGGGTCGAATGGGGCCAACGTCCTGACTTTC
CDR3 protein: CASSLIGSNGANVLTF

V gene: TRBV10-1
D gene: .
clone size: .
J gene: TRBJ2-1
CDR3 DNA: TGCGCCAGCAGTAAAGGGACCTACAATGAGCAGTTCTTC
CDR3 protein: CASSKGTYNEQFF

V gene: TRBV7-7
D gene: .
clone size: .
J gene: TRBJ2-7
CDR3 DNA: TGTGCCAGCAGCTTAGCGCGGGGCGGCGAGCAGTACTTC
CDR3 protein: CASSLARGGEQYF

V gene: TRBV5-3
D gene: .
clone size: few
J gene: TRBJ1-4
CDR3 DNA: TGTGCCAGTCGCGGGAAGCCCCCAACTAATGAAAAACTGTTTTTT
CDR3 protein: CASRGKPPTNEKLFF

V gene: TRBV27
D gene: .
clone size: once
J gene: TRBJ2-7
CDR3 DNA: TGTGCCAGCAGTTTTGGGGGAGGGGGGGGCTACGAGCAGTACTTC
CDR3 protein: CASSFGGGGGYEQYF

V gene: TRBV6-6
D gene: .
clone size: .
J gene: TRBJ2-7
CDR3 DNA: TGTGCCAGCAGCGACCCTATCTACTACGAGCAGTACTTC
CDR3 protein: CASSDPIYYEQYF

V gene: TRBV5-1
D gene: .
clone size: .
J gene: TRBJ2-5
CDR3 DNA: TGCGCCAGCAGCCTCCGGTCCCGAGAGACCCAGTACTTC
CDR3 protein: CASSLRSRETQYF

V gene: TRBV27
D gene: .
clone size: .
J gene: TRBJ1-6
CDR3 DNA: TGTGCCAGCAGTTTAGGAGGGGCGCGGAATTCACCCCTCCACTTT
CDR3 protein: CASSLGGARNSPLHF

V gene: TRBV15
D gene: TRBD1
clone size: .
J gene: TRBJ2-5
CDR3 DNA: TGTGCCACCAGCAGAGACAGGACAGGGGAGGGTCAAGAGACCCAGTACTTC
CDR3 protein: CATSRDRTGEGQETQYF

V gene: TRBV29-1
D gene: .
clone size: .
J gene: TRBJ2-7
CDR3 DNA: TGCAGCGTGTTCTGGCTCGGGGCGGCAACCTACGAGCAGTACTTC
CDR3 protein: CSVFWLGAATYEQYF

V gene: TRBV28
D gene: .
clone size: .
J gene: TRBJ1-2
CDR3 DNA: TGTGCCAGCAGTTCGGGGGGTTATGACTATGGCTACACCTTC
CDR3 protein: CASSSGGYDYGYTF

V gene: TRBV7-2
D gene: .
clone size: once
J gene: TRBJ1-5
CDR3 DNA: TGTGCCAGCAGCTTAGATAGCAATCAGCCCCAGCATTTT
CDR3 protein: CASSLDSNQPQHF

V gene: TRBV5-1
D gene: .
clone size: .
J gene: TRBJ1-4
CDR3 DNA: TGCGCCAGCAGGCCCTCGGTCCGGAATGAAAAACTGTTTTTT
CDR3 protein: CASRPSVRNEKLFF

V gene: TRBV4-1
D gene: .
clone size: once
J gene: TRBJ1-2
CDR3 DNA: TGCGCCAGCAGCCATAAATGGGTGGACTATGGCTACACCTTC
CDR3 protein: CASSHKWVDYGYTF

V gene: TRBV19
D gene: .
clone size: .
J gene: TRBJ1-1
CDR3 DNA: TGTGCCACTAGCCTCGATTTGGGGCTCACTGAAGCTTTCTTT
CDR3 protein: CATSLDLGLTEAFF

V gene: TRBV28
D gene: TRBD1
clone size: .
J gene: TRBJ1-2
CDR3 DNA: TGTGCCAGCAGGTTGGACAGGGTGGTCAACTATGGCTACACCTTC
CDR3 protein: CASRLDRVVNYGYTF

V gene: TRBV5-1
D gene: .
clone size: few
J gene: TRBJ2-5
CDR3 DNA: TGCGCCAGCAGTATAACTGACGGAGAGACCCAGTACTTC
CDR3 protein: CASSITDGETQYF

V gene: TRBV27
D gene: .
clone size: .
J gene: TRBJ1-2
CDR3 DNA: TGTGCCAGCAGTGAGACAACGGGAGGCTACACCTTC
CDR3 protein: CASSETTGGYTF

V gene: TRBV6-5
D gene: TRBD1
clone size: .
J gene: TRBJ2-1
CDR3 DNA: TGTGCCAGCAGTTTCACCTGGGACAGGGGGTCCAAAGCGCAGTTCTTC
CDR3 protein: CASSFTWDRGSKAQFF

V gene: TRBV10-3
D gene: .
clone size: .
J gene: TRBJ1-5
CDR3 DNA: TGTGCCATCAGTTCCAGGGAGTATCAGCCCCAGCATTTT
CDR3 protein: CAISSREYQPQHF

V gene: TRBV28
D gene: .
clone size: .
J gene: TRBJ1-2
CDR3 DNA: TGTGCCAGCAGTTCAGCAGAGAGAGGAGGCTATGGCTACACCTTC
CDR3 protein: CASSSAERGGYGYTF

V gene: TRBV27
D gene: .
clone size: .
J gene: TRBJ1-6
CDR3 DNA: TGTGCCAGCAGTTTCCTCGAGGGGCAGGTATCTTCACCCCTCCACTTT
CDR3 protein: CASSFLEGQVSSPLHF

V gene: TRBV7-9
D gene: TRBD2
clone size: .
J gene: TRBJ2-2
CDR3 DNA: TGTGCCAGCAAACGACTAGCGGTAAACACCGGGGAGCTGTTTTTT
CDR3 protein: CASKRLAVNTGELFF

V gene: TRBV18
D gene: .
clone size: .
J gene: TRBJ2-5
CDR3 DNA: TGTGCCAGCTCACCACCGACAGGGAGGGAGACCCAGTACTTC
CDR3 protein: CASSPPTGRETQYF

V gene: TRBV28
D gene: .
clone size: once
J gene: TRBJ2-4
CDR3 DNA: TGTGCCAGCAGCTTAATCCACGGGCTGGGTAACATTCAGTACTTC
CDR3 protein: CASSLIHGLGNIQYF

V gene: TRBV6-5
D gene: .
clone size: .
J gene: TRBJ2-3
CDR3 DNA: TGTGCCAGCAGTTATCAGGGTTTTGCAGATACGCAGTATTTT
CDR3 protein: CASSYQGFADTQYF

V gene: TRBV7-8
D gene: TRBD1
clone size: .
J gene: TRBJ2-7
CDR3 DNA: TGTGCCAGCAGCCTCCTAGGAGCAGGGGGAAGTTACGAGCAGTACTTC
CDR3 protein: CASSLLGAGGSYEQYF

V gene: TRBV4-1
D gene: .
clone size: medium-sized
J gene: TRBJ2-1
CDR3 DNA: TGCGCCAGCAGCCTATGGCAGGGGAGGCACAATGAGCAGTTCTTC
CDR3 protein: CASSLWQGRHNEQFF

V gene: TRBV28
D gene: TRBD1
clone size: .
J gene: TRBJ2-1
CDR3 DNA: TGTGCCAGCTTCCCCCCCGGGGGACAGGGGTACAATGAGCAGTTCTTC
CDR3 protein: CASFPPGGQGYNEQFF

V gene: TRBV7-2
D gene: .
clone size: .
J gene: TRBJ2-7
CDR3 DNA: TGTGCCAGCAGCTTGGGCGCGAGCGTGCAGTACTTC
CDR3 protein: CASSLGASVQYF

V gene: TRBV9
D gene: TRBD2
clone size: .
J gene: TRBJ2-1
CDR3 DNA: TGTGCCAGCAGCGTAGATCCAGCGGGGGAGCAGTTCTTC
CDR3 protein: CASSVDPAGEQFF